The 5 T cell receptor beta chains below all came from one sample that was sequenced in a study of human T cells and chemical hapten exposure. As to time point: pre-sensitization, week 0. Treatment: therapeutic diphenylcyclopropenone sensitization with weekly scalp DPC. TCRdb fed the RACE reads into MiXCR, producing one record per CDR3 protein. The data hold about 380,000 distinct CDR3 sequences, with roughly 4.6% observed a single time. Sample: whole blood, taken in connection with sensitization to the hapten diphenylcyclopropenone (DPC). Source of these receptors: a woman aged 45-60 years with alopecia areata. Some clones in this sample may be carry-over from other donors' samples.

A few counts support this clonotype. The chain links TRBV12-3 or TRBV12-4 to TRBJ2-1; D unclear. The CDR3 runs 12 residues. V lost 7 bases and J 15 bases, leaving 19 bases between the germline ends. This chain's CDR3 is CASTERGLPLFF. As DNA, the CDR3 is TGTGCCAGCACCGAGAGAGGCCTCCCCTTGTTCTTC.

The chain is built from TRBV6-5 and TRBJ1-1; 8 bases agree with TRBD1. The trim removed 2 bases at V and 1 base at J, leaving 9 bases unmatched. The CDR3 is made up of 17 amino acids. Germline V CDR1 and CDR2: MNHEY, SVGAGI. DNA for the CDR3: TGTGCCAGCAGTTACGAGACAGGGGAGAGATCGAACACTGAAGCTTTCTTT. This gives the protein CASSYETGERSNTEAFF.

This clonotype was recorded many times. The chain is built from TRBV11-2 and TRBJ1-4; the match to TRBD1 covers 7 bases. Per the germline V gene, CDR1 is SGHAT and CDR2 is FQNNGV. The CDR3 is 15 amino acids. Germline trimming cut 1 base from V and 5 bases from J; bases unmatched to any gene: 4. DNA for the CDR3: TGTGCCAGCAGCTTAGTCGAACAGGGGAATGAAAAACTGTTTTTT. Protein: CASSLVEQGNEKLFF.

This clonotype has a handful of counts. A junction end diverges from the germline sequence, so it may reflect a read error. The chain joins TRBV7-8 to TRBJ2-1; possibly TRBD1 or TRBD2 for D (5 bases each). The germline V gene has CDR1 SGHVS and CDR2 FQNEAQ. The CDR3 totals 13 residues. The CDR3 region is CASSLEGPRTPVF. The CDR3 nucleotides read TGTGCCAGCAGCTTAGAGGGACCCCGAACCCCGGTCTTC.

This clonotype was seen at least ten times. The chain employs TRBV10-3 and TRBJ2-1, with D perhaps TRBD1 (6 bases). V was trimmed by 0 bases and J by 7 bases, leaving 13 bases between them. Germline V gives CDR1 ENHRY, CDR2 SYGVKD. The CDR3 sequence is 15 residues long. The CDR3 protein is CAISESNRVGNEQFF. Here the CDR3 DNA reads TGTGCCATCAGTGAGTCGAACAGGGTGGGAAATGAGCAGTTCTTC.